The present T cell receptor beta chain was sequenced within a study of T cell repertoires in cytomegalovirus infection. The overall study: Recently identified HLA-C-restricted CMV epitopes were among the peptides used. Shared public TCR beta signatures pointed to both CMV infection and a matching HLA type.

TCRdb reanalysed the reads using MiXCR and keeps one entry per CDR3 protein. The sample includes about 85,000 distinct CDR3 sequences, approximately 46% of them seen just once. In this sample, this clonotype turned up a few times. Its specificity is not known. Study-level findings and limits: Ex vivo responses were dominated by HLA-C-restricted CMV-specific TCR beta clonotypes.

The sample consisted of CD8+ T cells from cultured PBMCs, taken from culture after CMV antigen stimulation. This TCR was recovered from a human donor in good health (CMV status not recorded). Some clones in this sample may be carry-over from other donors' samples.

CDR3 sequence (DNA): TGTGCCAGCAGCCCTACCGGGACTCGCACAGATACGCAGTATTTT. This encodes CASSPTGTRTDTQYF. This sequence joins TRBV7-3 and TRBJ2-3, with D possibly TRBD2 on 6 matching bases. Germline V gene sequence: CDR1 SGHTA, CDR2 FQGTGA. This CDR3 is built from 15 residues. Between the trimmed V and J ends, which lost 5 bases and 1 base, there was a span of 13 bases.